This T cell receptor beta chain was obtained from a study of beta chain features in type 1 diabetes. Study-wide context: Examined across all samples were around 110,000,000 sorted cells. Study conclusions and caveats: In all four CD4+ subsets, TCRB CDR3 length was significantly, moderately reduced in type 1 diabetes. It was not settled here whether HLA type affects TCRB rearrangement. Fewer junction insertions and more nucleotide deletions appeared in type 1 diabetes patients.

CD45RO/CCR7/CD25/CD127/CD95/CD27 separated CD4+ naive, central memory, regulatory and stem cell-like memory cells by sorting. What was sequenced were expressed TCRB transcripts, since all of the isolated RNA had been reverse transcribed. Libraries were prepared by immunoSEQ multiplex PCR; TCRdb keeps only in-frame clonotypes and omits some of them. The sample includes hundreds of thousands of clones, 11% to 15% of them seen just once. This clone has only a few counts. Its antigen is undetermined. This TCR was recovered from a man younger than 30 with type 1 diabetes. The sample taken for sequencing was naive CD4+ T cells from blood.

The chain's CDR3 is CASSSMGGNQPQHF. CDR3 in DNA: TGTGCCAGCAGTTCCATGGGGGGCAATCAGCCCCAGCATTTT. This chain connects TRBV6-5 to TRBJ1-5; D perhaps matches TRBD1 (5 bases). CDR3 length: 14 residues. The V gene lost 4 bases and the J gene lost 2 bases, with 9 bases spanning the gap. Germline CDR1 MNHEY, CDR2 SVGAGI.